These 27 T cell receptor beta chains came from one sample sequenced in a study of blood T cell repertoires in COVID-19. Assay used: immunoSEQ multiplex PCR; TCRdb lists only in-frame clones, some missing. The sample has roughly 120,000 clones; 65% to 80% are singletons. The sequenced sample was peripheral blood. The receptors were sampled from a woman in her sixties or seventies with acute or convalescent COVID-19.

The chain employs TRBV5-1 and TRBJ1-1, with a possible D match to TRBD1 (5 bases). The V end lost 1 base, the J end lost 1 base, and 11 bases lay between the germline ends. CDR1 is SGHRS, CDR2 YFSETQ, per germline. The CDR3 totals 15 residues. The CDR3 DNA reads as TGCGCCAGCAGCTTGCGTCAGGGAACGAACACTGAAGCTTTCTTT. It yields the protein CASSLRQGTNTEAFF.

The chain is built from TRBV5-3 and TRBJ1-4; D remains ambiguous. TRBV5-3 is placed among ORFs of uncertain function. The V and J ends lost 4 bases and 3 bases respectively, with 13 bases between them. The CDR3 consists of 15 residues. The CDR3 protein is CARSHKIVANEKLFF. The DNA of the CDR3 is TGTGCCAGAAGCCACAAGATTGTGGCTAATGAAAAACTGTTTTTT.

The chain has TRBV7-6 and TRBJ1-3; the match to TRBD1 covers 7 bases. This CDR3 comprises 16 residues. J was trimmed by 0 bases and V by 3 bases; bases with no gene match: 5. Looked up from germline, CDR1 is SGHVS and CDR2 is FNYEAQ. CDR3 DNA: TGTGCCAGCAGCTTGCCGGGACAGACCTCTGGAAACACCATATATTTT. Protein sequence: CASSLPGQTSGNTIYF.

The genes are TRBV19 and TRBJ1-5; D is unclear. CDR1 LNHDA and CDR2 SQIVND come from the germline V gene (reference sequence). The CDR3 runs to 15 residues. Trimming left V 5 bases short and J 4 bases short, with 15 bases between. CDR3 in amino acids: CASSEGTLWNQPQHF. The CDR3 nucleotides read TGTGCCAGTAGTGAGGGCACTTTATGGAATCAGCCCCAGCATTTT.

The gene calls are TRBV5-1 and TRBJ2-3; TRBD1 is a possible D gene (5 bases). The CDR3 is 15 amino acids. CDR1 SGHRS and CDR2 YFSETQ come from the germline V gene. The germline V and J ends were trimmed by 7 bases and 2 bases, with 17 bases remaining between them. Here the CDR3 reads CASGPQGQVTDTQYF. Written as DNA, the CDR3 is TGCGCCAGCGGCCCGCAGGGTCAGGTCACAGATACGCAGTATTTT.

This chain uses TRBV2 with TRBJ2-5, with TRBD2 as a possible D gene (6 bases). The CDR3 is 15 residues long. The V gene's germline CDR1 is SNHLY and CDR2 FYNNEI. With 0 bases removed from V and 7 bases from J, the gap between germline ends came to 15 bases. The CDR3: CASSEAGGGTGTQYF. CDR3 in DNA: TGTGCCAGCAGTGAAGCGGGAGGAGGGACGGGGACCCAGTACTTC.

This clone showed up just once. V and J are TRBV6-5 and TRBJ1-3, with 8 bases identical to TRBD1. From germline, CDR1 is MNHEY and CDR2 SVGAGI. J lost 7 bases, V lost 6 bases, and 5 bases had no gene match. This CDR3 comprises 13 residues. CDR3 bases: TGTGCCAGCAGGGACAGGGCGGGGAACACCATATATTTT. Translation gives CASRDRAGNTIYF.

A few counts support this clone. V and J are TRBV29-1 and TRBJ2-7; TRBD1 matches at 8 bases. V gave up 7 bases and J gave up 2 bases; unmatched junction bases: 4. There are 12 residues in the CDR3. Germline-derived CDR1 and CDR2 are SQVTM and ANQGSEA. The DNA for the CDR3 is TGCAGCGCCGGGACAGGTGCCTACGAGCAGTACTTC. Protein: CSAGTGAYEQYF.

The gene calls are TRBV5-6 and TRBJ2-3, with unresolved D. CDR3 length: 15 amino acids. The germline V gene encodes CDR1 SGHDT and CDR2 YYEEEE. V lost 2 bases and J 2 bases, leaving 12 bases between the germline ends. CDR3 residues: CASSFLQAPTDTQYF. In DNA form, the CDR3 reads TGTGCCAGCAGCTTCTTGCAGGCCCCCACAGATACGCAGTATTTT.

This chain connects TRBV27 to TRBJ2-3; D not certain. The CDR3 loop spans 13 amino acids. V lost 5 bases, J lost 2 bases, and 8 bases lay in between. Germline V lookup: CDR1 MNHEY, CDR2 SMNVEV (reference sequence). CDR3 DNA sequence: TGTGCCAGCAGTCCACAAATCACAGATACGCAGTATTTT. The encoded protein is CASSPQITDTQYF.

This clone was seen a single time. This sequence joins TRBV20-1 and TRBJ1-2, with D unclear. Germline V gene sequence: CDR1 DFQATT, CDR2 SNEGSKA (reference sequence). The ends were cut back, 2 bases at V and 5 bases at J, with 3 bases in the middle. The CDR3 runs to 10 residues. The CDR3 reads CSARQYGYTF. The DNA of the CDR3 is TGCAGTGCTAGACAGTATGGCTACACCTTC.

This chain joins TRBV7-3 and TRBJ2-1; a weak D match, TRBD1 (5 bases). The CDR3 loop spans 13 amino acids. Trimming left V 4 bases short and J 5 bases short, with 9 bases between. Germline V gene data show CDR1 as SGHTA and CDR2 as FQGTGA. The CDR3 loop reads CASSYRQNNEQFF. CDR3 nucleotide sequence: TGTGCCAGCAGCTACCGACAGAACAATGAGCAGTTCTTC.

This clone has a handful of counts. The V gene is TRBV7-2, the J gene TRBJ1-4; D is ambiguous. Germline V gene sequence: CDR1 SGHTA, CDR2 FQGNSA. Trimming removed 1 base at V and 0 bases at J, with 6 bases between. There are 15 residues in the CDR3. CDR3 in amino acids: CASSLERATNEKLFF. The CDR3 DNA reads TGTGCCAGCAGCTTAGAGCGTGCAACTAATGAAAAACTGTTTTTT.

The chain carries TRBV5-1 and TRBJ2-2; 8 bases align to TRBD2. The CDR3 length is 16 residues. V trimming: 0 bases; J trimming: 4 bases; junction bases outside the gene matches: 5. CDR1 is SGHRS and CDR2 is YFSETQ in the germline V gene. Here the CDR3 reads CASSLGPGGLTGELFF. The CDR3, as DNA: TGCGCCAGCAGCTTGGGGCCGGGGGGGCTCACCGGGGAGCTGTTTTTT.

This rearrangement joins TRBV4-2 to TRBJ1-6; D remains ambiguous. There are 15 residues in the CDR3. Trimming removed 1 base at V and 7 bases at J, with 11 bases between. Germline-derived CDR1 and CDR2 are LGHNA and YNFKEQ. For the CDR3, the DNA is TGTGCCAGCAGCCAAGGGGAGATAGGGAATTCACCCCTCCACTTT. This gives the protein CASSQGEIGNSPLHF.

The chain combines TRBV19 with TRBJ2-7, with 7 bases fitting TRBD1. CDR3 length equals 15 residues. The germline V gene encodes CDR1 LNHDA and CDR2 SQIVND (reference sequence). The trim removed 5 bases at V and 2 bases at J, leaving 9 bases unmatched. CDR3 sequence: CASSAPDRRTYEQYF. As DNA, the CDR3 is TGTGCCAGTAGTGCTCCGGACAGGCGTACCTACGAGCAGTACTTC.

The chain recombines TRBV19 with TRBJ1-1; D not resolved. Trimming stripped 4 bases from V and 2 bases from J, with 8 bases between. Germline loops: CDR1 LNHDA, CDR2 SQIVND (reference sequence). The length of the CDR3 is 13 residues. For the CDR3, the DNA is TGTGCCAGTAGTAGAGGGTATAACACTGAAGCTTTCTTT. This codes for CASSRGYNTEAFF.

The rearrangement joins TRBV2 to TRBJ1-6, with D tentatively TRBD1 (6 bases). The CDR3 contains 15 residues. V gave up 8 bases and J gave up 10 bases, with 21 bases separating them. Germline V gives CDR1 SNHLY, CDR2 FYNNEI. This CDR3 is CASGGQGPRRSPLHF. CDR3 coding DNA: TGTGCCAGCGGGGGACAAGGGCCCAGGCGGTCACCCCTCCACTTT.

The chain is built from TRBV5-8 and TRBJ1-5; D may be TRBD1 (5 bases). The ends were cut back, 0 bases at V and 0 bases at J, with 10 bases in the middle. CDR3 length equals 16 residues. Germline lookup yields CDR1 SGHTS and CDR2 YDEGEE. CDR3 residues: CASSLGIGVSNQPQHF. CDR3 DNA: TGTGCCAGCAGCTTGGGGATAGGGGTTAGCAATCAGCCCCAGCATTTT. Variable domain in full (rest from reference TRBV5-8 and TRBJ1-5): EAGVTQSPTHLIKTRGQQATLRCSPISGHTSVYWYQQALGLGLQFLLWYDEGEERNRGNFPPRFSGRQFPNYSSELNVNALELEDSALYLCASSLGIGVSNQPQHFGDGTRLSIL.

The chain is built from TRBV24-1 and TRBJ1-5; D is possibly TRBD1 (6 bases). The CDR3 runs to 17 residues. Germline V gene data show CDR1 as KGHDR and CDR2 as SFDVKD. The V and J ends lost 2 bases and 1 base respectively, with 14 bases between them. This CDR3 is CATSDSWGGQSNQPQHF. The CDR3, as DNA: TGTGCCACCAGTGATTCCTGGGGGGGGCAGAGCAATCAGCCCCAGCATTTT.

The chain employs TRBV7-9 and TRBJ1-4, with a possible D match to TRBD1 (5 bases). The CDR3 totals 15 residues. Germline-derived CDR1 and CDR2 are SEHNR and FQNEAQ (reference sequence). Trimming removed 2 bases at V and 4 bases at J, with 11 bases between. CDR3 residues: CASSLIQGNNEKLFF. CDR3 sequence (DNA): TGTGCCAGCAGCTTAATCCAGGGAAATAATGAAAAACTGTTTTTT.

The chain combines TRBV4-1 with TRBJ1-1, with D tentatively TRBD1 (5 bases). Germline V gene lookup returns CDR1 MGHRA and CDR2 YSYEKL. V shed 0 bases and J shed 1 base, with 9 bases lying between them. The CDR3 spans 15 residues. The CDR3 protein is CASSQEKRGNTEAFF. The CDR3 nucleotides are TGCGCCAGCAGCCAAGAAAAAAGGGGGAACACTGAAGCTTTCTTT.

The CDR3 bases are TGTGCCAGCAGCTTAGATCGGCAGCCCCAGCATTTT. This codes for CASSLDRQPQHF. The chain has TRBV7-2 and TRBJ1-5; unclear D gene. CDR1 and CDR2 from the germline V gene are SGHTA and FQGNSA. CDR3 length: 12 amino acids. The V and J ends lost 1 base and 7 bases respectively, with 5 bases between them.

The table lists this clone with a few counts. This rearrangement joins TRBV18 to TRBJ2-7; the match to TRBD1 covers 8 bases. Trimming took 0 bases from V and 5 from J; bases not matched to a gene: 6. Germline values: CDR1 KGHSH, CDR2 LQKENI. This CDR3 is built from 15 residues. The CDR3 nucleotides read TGTGCCAGCTCACCACCAAGACAGGGGATCCACGAGCAGTACTTC. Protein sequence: CASSPPRQGIHEQYF.

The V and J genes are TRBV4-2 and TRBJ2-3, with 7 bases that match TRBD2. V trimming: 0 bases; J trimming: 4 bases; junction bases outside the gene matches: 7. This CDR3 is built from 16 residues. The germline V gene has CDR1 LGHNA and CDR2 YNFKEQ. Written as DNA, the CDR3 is TGTGCCAGCAGCCAAGAGGGGGGGGGAAAGGCAGATACGCAGTATTTT. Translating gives CASSQEGGGKADTQYF.

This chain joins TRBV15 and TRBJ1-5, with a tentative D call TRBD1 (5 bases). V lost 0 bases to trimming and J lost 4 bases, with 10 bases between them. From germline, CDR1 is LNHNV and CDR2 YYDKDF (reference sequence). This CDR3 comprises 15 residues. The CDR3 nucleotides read TGTGCCACCAGCAGAGATCCCCAGGGTAATCAGCCCCAGCATTTT. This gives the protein CATSRDPQGNQPQHF. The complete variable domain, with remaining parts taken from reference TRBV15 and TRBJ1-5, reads DAMVIQNPRYQVTQFGKPVTLSCSQTLNHNVMYWYQQKSSQAPKLLFHYYDKDFNNEADTPDNFQSRRPNTSFCFLDIRSPGLGDTAMYLCATSRDPQGNQPQHFGDGTRLSIL.

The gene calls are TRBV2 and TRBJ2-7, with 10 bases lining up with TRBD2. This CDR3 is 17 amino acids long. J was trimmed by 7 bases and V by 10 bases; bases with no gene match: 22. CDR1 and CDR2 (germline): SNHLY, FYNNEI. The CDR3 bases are TGTGCCATCGGAGGAATTAGCGGGGGGCCCCCCGGGGGAGAGCAGTACTTC. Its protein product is CAIGGISGGPPGGEQYF.